This entry is about one T cell receptor (beta chain). Its antigen is still unknown. These data belong to a study of blood T cells in healthy people across ages. General study results and limits: In long-lived donors, naive CD4+ cell counts and diversity exceeded those of aged donors.

V lost 0 bases to trimming and J lost 5 bases; unmatched junction nucleotides: 10. Looked up from germline, CDR1 is LGHNA and CDR2 is YSLEER. The CDR3 has 16 residues. A second PCR of 7 to 11 cycles used a sample-barcoded 5' primer and a J-beta primer mix. Every cDNA molecule bore a tag from a template-switch adaptor containing 12 random nucleotides. TCRdb called the 5' RACE reads again in MiXCR, with one record for every CDR3 protein. The sample contains under 2,000,000 distinct CDR3 sequences, roughly 50% of which appear only once. RNA extraction gave at least 5.5 micrograms of total RNA per sample.

This rearrangement joins TRBV4-3 to TRBJ2-7; TRBD2 matches 7 bases. The clonotype was recovered from a woman aged 40 to 55 in good health. Input material: blood. This CDR3 reads CASSQEANSRGDEQYF. As DNA, the CDR3 is TGCGCCAGCAGCCAAGAAGCCAACAGCCGGGGGGACGAGCAGTACTTC.